This entry lists 28 T cell receptor beta chains sequenced from one sample in a study of cytomegalovirus exposure and HLA in healthy donors. 13 Jbeta primers and 60 Vbeta primers were used for the PCR. The repertoire was sequenced with immunoSEQ multiplex PCR; TCRdb's copy has only in-frame clones and lacks some. The sample lists around 100,000 clones, 70% occurring once. The sequencing input was PBMCs. The receptors were gathered from a man in his forties or fifties in good health and CMV-seropositive.

J is TRBJ2-7 and V is TRBV5-4; TRBD1 agrees at 9 bases. Per germline, CDR1 SGHNT and CDR2 YYREEE (reference sequence). V shed 2 bases and J 4 bases; nucleotides not matched to a gene: 7. CDR3 size: 15 residues. CDR3 nucleotide sequence: TGTGCCAGCAGCTTAGTCACAGGGGGCGCATACGAGCAGTACTTC. This translates into CASSLVTGGAYEQYF.

V and J are TRBV6-6 and TRBJ1-4; a weak D match, TRBD1 (5 bases). Deletions cut 6 bases from V and 4 bases from J, with 12 bases between. This CDR3 is built from 14 residues. The germline V gene encodes CDR1 MNHNY and CDR2 SVGAGI (reference sequence). The CDR3 spells CASRKRGGNEKLFF. CDR3 DNA sequence: TGTGCCAGCAGGAAGCGGGGCGGTAATGAAAAACTGTTTTTT.

The CDR3 DNA follows: TGTGCCAGCAGCCTGCCGACAGGCGCGTTACTATACGAGCAGTACTTC. Translating gives CASSLPTGALLYEQYF. The chain couples TRBV7-2 to TRBJ2-7, with TRBD1 as a possible D gene (6 bases). The CDR3 length is 16 residues. The germline V and J ends were trimmed by 5 bases and 4 bases, with 21 bases remaining between them. Germline loops: CDR1 SGHTA, CDR2 FQGNSA.

This chain links TRBV19 with TRBJ2-1, with a weak D call TRBD1 (6 bases). Trimming shortened V by 2 bases and J by 6 bases, and 14 bases separated the two germline ends. The CDR3 length is 15 residues. CDR1 and CDR2 from the germline V gene are LNHDA and SQIVND (reference sequence). The CDR3 region is CASSIKGVGANEQFF. CDR3 DNA: TGTGCCAGTAGTATAAAGGGGGTCGGGGCCAATGAGCAGTTCTTC.

This clone was picked up a small number of times. The rearrangement joins TRBV20-1 to TRBJ2-5; D remains unclear. The CDR3 totals 11 residues. Trimming took off 4 bases at V and 5 bases at J, with 8 bases between the two ends. CDR1 DFQATT and CDR2 SNEGSKA come from the germline V gene (reference sequence). The CDR3: CSANRRETQYF. The CDR3 region has the DNA TGCAGTGCTAACCGCAGGGAGACCCAGTACTTC.

This sequence joins TRBV9 and TRBJ2-7; a weak D match, TRBD2 (6 bases). The germline V and J ends were trimmed by 4 bases and 7 bases, with 18 bases remaining between them. CDR3 length: 14 residues. Germline V gives CDR1 SGDLS, CDR2 YYNGEE. Here the CDR3 DNA reads TGTGCCAGCAGCCCCCGGACGGCGAGCGGGGAGCAGTACTTC. It specifies CASSPRTASGEQYF. Using reference TRBV9 and TRBJ2-7 for the parts outside the CDR3, the full variable domain is DSGVTQTPKHLITATGQRVTLRCSPRSGDLSVYWYQQSLDQGLQFLIQYYNGEERAKGNILERFSAQQFPDLHSELNLSSLELGDSALYFCASSPRTASGEQYFGPGTRLTVT.

The rearrangement links TRBV7-3 to TRBJ2-4; 7 bases match TRBD1. Germline-derived CDR1 and CDR2 are SGHTA and FQGTGA. V shed 5 bases, J shed 0 bases, and the junction held 7 bases outside the gene matches. The CDR3 runs 16 residues. The CDR3 sequence is CASSDGQVLAKNIQYF. CDR3 DNA sequence: TGTGCCAGCAGCGACGGACAGGTCTTAGCCAAAAACATTCAGTACTTC.

This clone showed up just once. The chain joins TRBV7-2 to TRBJ1-1, with TRBD1 as a possible D gene (5 bases). The CDR3 consists of 15 residues. Trimming removed 1 base at V and 5 bases at J, with 14 bases between. The V gene's germline CDR1 is SGHTA and CDR2 FQGNSA. The DNA of the CDR3 is TGTGCCAGCAGCTTAGATGGGGCAGCCGGTACTGAAGCTTTCTTT. Encoded protein: CASSLDGAAGTEAFF.

V usage is TRBV9 and J usage is TRBJ2-1; 7 positions match TRBD2. The V gene end was trimmed by 0 bases and the J gene end by 1 base; junction bases not matched to a gene: 1. Germline V gene lookup returns CDR1 SGDLS and CDR2 YYNGEE. CDR3 length equals 15 residues. The CDR3 region is CASSVAGGSYNEQFF. DNA of the CDR3: TGTGCCAGCAGCGTAGCGGGAGGATCCTACAATGAGCAGTTCTTC. Full variable domain (outside the CDR3, taken from reference TRBV9 and TRBJ2-1): DSGVTQTPKHLITATGQRVTLRCSPRSGDLSVYWYQQSLDQGLQFLIQYYNGEERAKGNILERFSAQQFPDLHSELNLSSLELGDSALYFCASSVAGGSYNEQFFGPGTRLTVL.

The V gene is TRBV5-1, the J gene TRBJ1-5; D is unresolved. Germline values: CDR1 SGHRS, CDR2 YFSETQ. The CDR3 loop spans 13 amino acids. V was trimmed by 0 bases and J by 5 bases, leaving 6 bases between them. The CDR3 coding sequence is TGCGCCAGCAGCTTGGATTCTTATCAGCCCCAGCATTTT. It yields the protein CASSLDSYQPQHF.

This clone came up once. The chain employs TRBV9 and TRBJ1-2; D is undetermined. The CDR3 spans 15 residues. Germline assignment: CDR1 SGDLS and CDR2 YYNGEE. V lost 3 bases and J lost 4, with 16 bases in between. CDR3 sequence (DNA): TGTGCCAGCAGCGGAGGATTCTTCCTGTTCTATGGCTACACCTTC. The encoded protein is CASSGGFFLFYGYTF.

J is TRBJ1-5 and V is TRBV6-1; 8 positions match TRBD1. J lost 2 bases, V lost 8 bases, and 2 bases had no gene match. The CDR3 covers 13 residues. The germline gives CDR1 MNHNS, CDR2 SASEGT. In DNA, the CDR3 is TGTGCCAGCGGACAGGGAGGCAATCAGCCCCAGCATTTT. It translates to CASGQGGNQPQHF.

This chain uses TRBV4-3 with TRBJ1-4, with unresolved D. V lost 4 bases, J lost 3 bases, and 12 bases lay in between. Germline CDR1 LGHNA, CDR2 YSLEER. The CDR3 totals 15 residues. CDR3: CASSPSNRANEKLFF. The CDR3 region has the DNA TGCGCCAGCAGCCCTAGCAACAGAGCTAATGAAAAACTGTTTTTT.

V is TRBV7-9 and J is TRBJ2-1; D is possibly TRBD2 (5 bases). CDR3 length equals 13 residues. The V end was cut by 3 bases, the J end by 8 bases, with 11 bases between. Germline values: CDR1 SEHNR, CDR2 FQNEAQ (reference sequence). Here the CDR3 reads CASSFGIEYEQFF. The DNA of the CDR3 is TGTGCCAGCAGCTTCGGGATTGAGTATGAGCAGTTCTTC. The whole variable domain, remainder taken from reference TRBV7-9 and TRBJ2-1, is DTGVSQNPRHKITKRGQNVTFRCDPISEHNRLYWYRQTLGQGPEFLTYFQNEAQLEKSRLLSDRFSAERPKGSFSTLEIQRTEQGDSAMYLCASSFGIEYEQFFGPGTRLTVL.

The table lists this clone with a few counts. The V call is TRBV14, the J call TRBJ2-7; TRBD1 might be the D (6 bases). Germline V gives CDR1 SGHDN, CDR2 FVKESK. CDR3 size: 15 residues. Between the trimmed V and J ends, which lost 5 bases and 5 bases, there was a span of 19 bases. The CDR3, as DNA: TGTGCCAGCAGCTACTACGGGACACCCTCGGACGAGCAGTACTTC. Protein sequence: CASSYYGTPSDEQYF. The complete variable domain, with remaining parts taken from reference TRBV14 and TRBJ2-7, reads EAGVTQFPSHSVIEKGQTVTLRCDPISGHDNLYWYRRVMGKEIKFLLHFVKESKQDESGMPNNRFLAERTGGTYSTLKVQPAELEDSGVYFCASSYYGTPSDEQYFGPGTRLTVT.

The chain combines TRBV5-1 with TRBJ2-3, with 11 bases that match TRBD2. This CDR3 has 16 amino acids. Germline CDR1 and CDR2: SGHRS and YFSETQ. V shed 3 bases, J shed 6 bases, and the junction held 9 bases outside the gene matches. The CDR3 region has the DNA TGCGCCAGCAGCTGGGGACTAGCGGACCTGCGGGATACGCAGTATTTT. Its protein is CASSWGLADLRDTQYF.

Notes on this clone: The germline gene is not matched at one end of the junction; a read error may be the cause. The chain links TRBV9 to TRBJ2-2, with D perhaps TRBD2 (7 bases). Germline V gives CDR1 SGDLS, CDR2 YYNGEE. This CDR3 has 16 residues. CDR3 in amino acids: CASSQLGGRKTGKLFF. CDR3 sequence (DNA): TGTGCCAGCAGCCAACTGGGGGGGCGGAAAACCGGGAAGCTGTTTTTT.

The chain carries TRBV30 and TRBJ2-7, with D tentatively TRBD2 (6 bases). V lost 2 bases, J lost 0 bases, and 8 bases lay in between. The CDR3 covers 13 residues. Germline V CDR1 and CDR2: GTSNPN, SVGIG (reference sequence). This chain's CDR3 is CAWSRGSSYEQYF. CDR3 in DNA: TGTGCCTGGAGTCGGGGGAGCTCCTACGAGCAGTACTTC.

V usage is TRBV5-1 and J usage is TRBJ1-1, with D hard to call. V lost 4 bases, J lost 6 bases, and 13 bases lay in between. Germline CDR1 and CDR2: SGHRS and YFSETQ. CDR3 length: 13 amino acids. CDR3 coding DNA: TGCGCCAGCAGCCCTGACACCGCCGCTGAAGCTTTCTTT. Residues: CASSPDTAAEAFF.

The chain employs TRBV13 and TRBJ2-5; 9 nucleotides align to TRBD2. Trimming at V came to 2 bases and at J to 4 bases, leaving 8 bases not matched to a gene. Germline V gives CDR1 PRHDT, CDR2 FYEKMQ (reference sequence). This CDR3 comprises 16 residues. CDR3 coding DNA: TGTGCCAGCAGCTTATGGCGGGAGGGTAGAGGAGAGACCCAGTACTTC. Protein: CASSLWREGRGETQYF.

The chain uses TRBV9 and TRBJ2-1; the match to TRBD1 covers 7 bases. The ends lost 4 bases at V and 5 bases at J; junction bases unmatched: 12. The germline gives CDR1 SGDLS, CDR2 YYNGEE. This CDR3 spans 16 amino acids. The CDR3 here is CASSTYRGGQDNEQFF. The CDR3 region has the DNA TGTGCCAGCAGCACCTACAGGGGTGGGCAAGACAATGAGCAGTTCTTC.

The sample holds one count of this clone. This chain connects TRBV10-3 to TRBJ2-7, with D perhaps matching TRBD2 (6 bases). The CDR3 loop spans 13 amino acids. Germline loops: CDR1 ENHRY, CDR2 SYGVKD. V was shortened by 6 bases and J by 0 bases, with 9 bases between the two germline ends. For the CDR3, the DNA is TGTGCCATCAGCCGGGAGAGCTCCTACGAGCAGTACGTC. Translation gives CAISRESSYEQYV.

V usage is TRBV29-1 and J usage is TRBJ2-2; D might be TRBD1 (5 bases). The germline V and J ends were trimmed by 1 base and 4 bases, with 16 bases remaining between them. Germline CDR1 reads SQVTM; CDR2 reads ANQGSEA. This CDR3 comprises 16 residues. CDR3 loop: CSVEGFGRDPTGELFF. In nucleotides, the CDR3 is TGCAGCGTTGAAGGATTTGGCAGGGATCCCACCGGGGAGCTGTTTTTT.

This clone was observed a few times. This chain links TRBV7-9 with TRBJ2-2; 7 bases match TRBD1. The CDR3 is 18 residues long. The germline CDR1 and CDR2 sequences are SEHNR and FQNEAQ (reference sequence). V trimming: 5 bases; J trimming: 5 bases; junction bases outside the gene matches: 17. The CDR3 is CASSPAGTVVLGTGELFF. CDR3 DNA sequence: TGTGCCAGCAGCCCTGCCGGGACAGTCGTTTTGGGAACCGGGGAGCTGTTTTTT. The entire variable domain, with the rest obtained from reference TRBV7-9 and TRBJ2-2, is as follows: DTGVSQNPRHKITKRGQNVTFRCDPISEHNRLYWYRQTLGQGPEFLTYFQNEAQLEKSRLLSDRFSAERPKGSFSTLEIQRTEQGDSAMYLCASSPAGTVVLGTGELFFGEGSRLTVL.

The chain joins TRBV19 to TRBJ1-1; D remains unclear. CDR3 length: 14 residues. Trimming pared 3 bases from V and 0 bases from J, leaving 8 bases between. CDR1 and CDR2 from the germline V gene are LNHDA and SQIVND (reference sequence). The CDR3 DNA reads TGTGCCAGTAGTATCCACACGCTGAACACTGAAGCTTTCTTT. Its translation: CASSIHTLNTEAFF.

This clone has just a few counts. The rearrangement joins TRBV28 to TRBJ2-1; D call uncertain. Looked up from germline, CDR1 is MDHEN and CDR2 is SYDVKM. The CDR3 has 11 residues. The V end was cut by 8 bases, the J end by 6 bases, with 8 bases between. CDR3 bases: TGTGCCAGCTCCTCGGGCAATGAGCAGTTCTTC. Its protein is CASSSGNEQFF.

The rearrangement joins TRBV9 to TRBJ2-7; possibly TRBD2 for D (5 bases). V dropped 4 bases and J dropped 0 bases, with 11 bases sitting between them. There are 14 residues in the CDR3. Per the germline V gene, CDR1 is SGDLS and CDR2 is YYNGEE. The CDR3 loop reads CASSSAAGSYEQYF. The CDR3 DNA follows: TGTGCCAGCAGCTCCGCGGCGGGCTCCTACGAGCAGTACTTC.

The chain recombines TRBV7-3 with TRBJ2-1; D call uncertain. The CDR3 loop spans 14 amino acids. Looked up from germline, CDR1 is SGHTA and CDR2 is FQGTGA. Trimming removed 5 bases at V and 7 bases at J, with 15 bases between. The DNA of the CDR3 is TGTGCCAGCAGCCCCTCCGGGTCCAAAAATGAGCAGTTCTTC. It encodes CASSPSGSKNEQFF.